This T cell receptor (beta chain) was recovered during a study of shared clonotypes between healthy human individuals. This CDR3 region has 15 residues. Germline V CDR1 and CDR2: MNHNS, SASEGT. Trimming pared 3 bases from V and 3 bases from J, leaving 12 bases between. Profiled with immunoSEQ multiplex PCR; TCRdb holds only in-frame clones, not every one. The profile covers some 2 million clones, with 85% to 95% appearing a single time and roughly 1.1% taken by the ten largest. CD45RO-negative cells were positively selected for CCR7, leaving out terminally differentiated effector memory CD45RA+ cells.

This TCR was sampled from a man between 18 and 35 years old in good health. Specimen: naive CD8+ T cells sorted from blood. V is TRBV6-1 and J is TRBJ1-5; D gene uncertain. This CDR3 is CASSDYGIDNQPQHF. The CDR3 coding sequence is TGTGCCAGCAGTGATTATGGGATTGACAATCAGCCCCAGCATTTT.